The source of this T cell receptor beta chain is a study of blood T cell repertoires in COVID-19. At the level of the study: Sources were T cells, B-cell-depleted T cells, or PBMCs; the material itself was cDNA or gDNA.

This CDR3 is 15 amino acids long. The V gene end was trimmed by 4 bases and the J gene end by 5 bases; junction bases not matched to a gene: 7. Germline lookup yields CDR1 LGHDT and CDR2 YNNKEL (reference sequence). In the original analysis: Reference gene primer amplification yielded estimated nucleated cell counts. Sequenced by immunoSEQ multiplex PCR; TCRdb stores in-frame clones only, minus some. V, J and clone size reflect that table, while D and trimming were determined from the DNA. Altogether more than 150,000 clones are present, about nine tenths being singletons, with the ten largest covering roughly 2.2%.

The chain joins TRBV3-1 (or the pseudogene TRBV3-2) to TRBJ2-7, with TRBD1 matching over 11 bases. The sequence came from a man in his 70s with active or convalescent COVID-19. The specimen was peripheral blood. CDR3 DNA: TGTGCCAGCAGCCGAATCGGACAGGGGGCCGACGAGCAGTACTTC. Translating it yields CASSRIGQGADEQYF.